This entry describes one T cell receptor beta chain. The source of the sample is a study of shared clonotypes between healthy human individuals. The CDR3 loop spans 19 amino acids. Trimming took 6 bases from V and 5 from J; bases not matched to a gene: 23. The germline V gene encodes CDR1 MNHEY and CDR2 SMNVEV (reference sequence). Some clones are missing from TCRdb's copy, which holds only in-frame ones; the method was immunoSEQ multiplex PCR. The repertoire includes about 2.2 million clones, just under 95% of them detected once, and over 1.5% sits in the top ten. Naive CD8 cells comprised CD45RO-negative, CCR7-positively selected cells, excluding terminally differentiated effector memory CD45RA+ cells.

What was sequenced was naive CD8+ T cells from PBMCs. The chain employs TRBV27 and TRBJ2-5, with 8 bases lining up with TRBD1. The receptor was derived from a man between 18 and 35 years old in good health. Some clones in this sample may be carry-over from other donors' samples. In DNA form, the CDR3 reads TGTGCCAGCAGCCGTAGTCGGGGTTCGACAGGGGCCTTGCGGGAGACCCAGTACTTC. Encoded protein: CASSRSRGSTGALRETQYF.